This TCR beta chain was captured in a study of T cells in Graves' hyperthyroidism and ophthalmopathy. The TCR beta CDR3 regions underwent amplification using RNA transcripts as the source. The primer set for the first-round RT-PCR of the TCR CDR3 was HTBI. TCRdb called the multiplex PCR reads again in MiXCR, with one record for every CDR3 protein. The data contain 330,000 or so distinct CDR3 sequences, roughly a fifth of them seen just once; the ten biggest clones take up under 45%. V shed 2 bases, J shed 4 bases, and the junction held 10 bases outside the gene matches. Germline V gene sequence: CDR1 DFQATT, CDR2 SNEGSKA (reference sequence). The CDR3 is made up of 17 amino acids.

The sequence derives from a man between 50 and 59 years old with Graves' ophthalmopathy. The chain couples TRBV20-1 to TRBJ2-1, with TRBD2 matching over 11 bases. Sequenced: blood. CDR3 in amino acids: CSARKHLTSGIYNEQFF. CDR3 nucleotides: TGCAGTGCTAGAAAGCACTTGACTAGCGGGATTTACAATGAGCAGTTCTTC.